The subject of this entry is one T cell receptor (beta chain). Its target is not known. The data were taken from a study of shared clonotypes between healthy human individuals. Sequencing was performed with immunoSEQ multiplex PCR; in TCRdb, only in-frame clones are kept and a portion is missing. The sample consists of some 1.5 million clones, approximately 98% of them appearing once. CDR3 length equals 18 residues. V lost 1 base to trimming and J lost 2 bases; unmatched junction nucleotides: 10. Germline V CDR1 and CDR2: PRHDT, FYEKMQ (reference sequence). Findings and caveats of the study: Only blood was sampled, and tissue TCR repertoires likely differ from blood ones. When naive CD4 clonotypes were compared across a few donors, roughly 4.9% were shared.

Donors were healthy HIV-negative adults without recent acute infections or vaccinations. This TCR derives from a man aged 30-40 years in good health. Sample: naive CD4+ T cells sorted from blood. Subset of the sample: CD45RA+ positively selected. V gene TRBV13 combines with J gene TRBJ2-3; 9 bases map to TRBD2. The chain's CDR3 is CASSLVRLAGWDTDTQYF. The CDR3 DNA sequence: TGTGCCAGCAGCTTAGTGAGGCTAGCGGGATGGGACACAGATACGCAGTATTTT. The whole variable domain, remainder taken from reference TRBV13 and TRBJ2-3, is AAGVIQSPRHLIKEKRETATLKCYPIPRHDTVYWYQQGPGQDPQFLISFYEKMQSDKGSIPDRFSAQQFSDYHSELNMSSLELGDSALYFCASSLVRLAGWDTDTQYFGPGTRLTVL.